This TCR beta chain was identified in a study of coeliac disease. Study-level findings and limits: Control samples showed higher TRB and TRG clonality than intraepithelial and lamina propria samples in active celiac disease.

With respect to this clone: What it binds is not known.

Libraries were prepared by immunoSEQ multiplex PCR; TCRdb keeps only in-frame clonotypes and omits some of them. The data contain thousands of clones, almost 70% of them singletons. Trimming at V came to 4 bases and at J to 6 bases, leaving 9 bases not matched to a gene. This CDR3 has 14 amino acids. Germline CDR1 MGHRA, CDR2 YSYEKL. The specimen sequenced was lamina propria lymphocytes from the gut. The source is a woman younger than 35 with active celiac disease. The J gene is TRBJ2-7, the V gene TRBV4-1; TRBD1 aligns across 7 bases. The CDR3 reads CASSPRDRTGEQYF. The CDR3 DNA reads TGCGCCAGCAGCCCTCGGGACAGAACCGGCGAGCAGTACTTC.